This T cell receptor (beta chain) was observed in a study of blood T cell repertoires in COVID-19. As for the study in general: COVID-19 samples from acute and convalescent phases originated in the United States, Italy and Spain. PBMCs, B-cell-depleted T cells, or T cells provided the cDNA or gDNA that made up the material.

Profiling relied on immunoSEQ multiplex PCR, and the TCRdb table lists in-frame clones only, not all of them. The table shows approximately 310,000 clones, with 80% to 90% occurring only once. The germline gives CDR1 LNHDA, CDR2 SQIVND (reference sequence). This CDR3 is built from 14 residues. V shed 5 bases and J shed 4 bases, with 14 bases lying between them. Sequenced material: peripheral blood. The TCR comes from a woman in her fifties or sixties who had recovered from COVID-19. The rearrangement uses TRBV19 and TRBJ1-1, with D perhaps matching TRBD1 (6 bases). Here the CDR3 reads CASSSGASRTEAFF. The CDR3 DNA sequence: TGTGCCAGTAGTTCAGGGGCGTCTCGCACTGAAGCTTTCTTT. Looking up the rest from reference TRBV19 and TRBJ1-1 gives the full variable domain: DGGITQSPKYLFRKEGQNVTLSCEQNLNHDAMYWYRQDPGQGLRLIYYSQIVNDFQKGDIAEGYSVSREKKESFPLTVTSAQKNPTAFYLCASSSGASRTEAFFGQGTRLTVV.